A single sample gave rise to the 6 T cell receptor beta chains below, sequenced in a study of blood T cells in healthy people across ages. A J-beta primer mix and a sample-barcoded 5' primer were used in a second PCR of about 7 to 12 cycles. TCRdb passed the 5' RACE reads through MiXCR, listing each CDR3 protein once. The data hold around 790,000 distinct CDR3 sequences, with around 42% observed a single time. Sequences were obtained from blood. These receptors were obtained from a man between 60 and 70 years old in good health.

This clonotype was seen more than once but under ten times. The chain combines TRBV5-1 with TRBJ2-5; D may be TRBD1 (6 bases). V was cut by 4 bases and J by 1 base, with 11 bases left in between. This CDR3 is 14 amino acids long. Germline V gene data show CDR1 as SGHRS and CDR2 as YFSETQ. The CDR3 reads CASSITGIQETQYF. DNA for the CDR3: TGCGCCAGCAGCATAACAGGGATCCAAGAGACCCAGTACTTC.

This clonotype was detected only a few times. This rearrangement joins TRBV7-3 to TRBJ2-7; 9 bases match TRBD2. Germline CDR1 SGHTA, CDR2 FQGTGA. The CDR3 length is 15 residues. V lost 5 bases and J lost 4; bases outside the gene matches: 9. The CDR3 loop reads CASSQSGGKQYEQYF. The CDR3 region has the DNA TGTGCCAGCAGCCAAAGCGGGGGGAAGCAGTACGAGCAGTACTTC.

There are a few counts of this clonotype. This chain uses TRBV18 with TRBJ2-3; no reliable D call. V lost 4 bases to trimming and J lost 1 base, with 9 bases between them. Germline loops: CDR1 KGHSH, CDR2 LQKENI. The CDR3 is 14 amino acids. The CDR3 region has the DNA TGTGCCAGCTCACGTTTACTTGGCACAGATACGCAGTATTTT. This codes for CASSRLLGTDTQYF.

The rearrangement links TRBV20-1 to TRBJ1-1, with TRBD1 identical over 12 bases. Trimming removed 6 bases from V and 5 bases from J; junction bases left unmatched: 7. CDR3 length equals 14 residues. CDR1 and CDR2 from the germline V gene are DFQATT and SNEGSKA (reference sequence). The CDR3 loop reads CSAAGQGARTEAFF. The CDR3, as DNA: TGCAGTGCGGCGGGACAGGGGGCGCGAACTGAAGCTTTCTTT.

This rearrangement joins TRBV7-2 to TRBJ1-1; 9 bases fit TRBD1. The CDR3 is 16 amino acids. Trimming took 3 bases from V and 0 from J; bases not matched to a gene: 5. The germline V gene encodes CDR1 SGHTA and CDR2 FQGNSA. CDR3 amino acids: CASSLGTGTMNTEAFF. CDR3 DNA sequence: TGTGCCAGCAGCTTGGGGACAGGGACCATGAACACTGAAGCTTTCTTT.

Only a few counts were recorded for this clonotype. The V call is TRBV2, the J call TRBJ2-5, with D possibly being TRBD2 (6 bases). There are 15 residues in the CDR3. Deletions cut 4 bases from V and 3 bases from J, with 15 bases between. CDR1 is SNHLY, CDR2 FYNNEI, per germline. DNA of the CDR3: TGTGCCAGCAGTGCTTTGGGGGGAGGAAAAGAGACCCAGTACTTC. Protein: CASSALGGGKETQYF.